This TCR beta chain was captured by sequencing in a study of identical twins. Germline CDR1 and CDR2: LNHDA and SQIVND (reference sequence). This CDR3 has 11 residues. V dropped 7 bases and J dropped 9 bases, with 10 bases sitting between them. Worth noting for this clonotype: Its specificity is unknown.

A universal primer site came from template switching; cDNA carried unique molecular identifiers. In TCRdb, the 5' RACE reads were re-called with MiXCR into one record per CDR3 protein. The table shows under 1 million distinct CDR3 sequences, with more than 9% occurring only once. Notes on the study in general: Memory repertoires lacked the insertion deficit that abundant cord blood beta clonotypes showed. Out-of-frame alpha sequences shared by twins were enriched for low generation probability. The analysis was cross-sectional rather than longitudinal within donors.

These data were also filed under a second study, of yellow fever vaccine responses in identical twins.

The rearrangement joins TRBV19 to TRBJ2-1; D perhaps matches TRBD2 (6 bases). Material: PBMCs. This receptor was identified in a woman younger than 35 in good health. CDR3 sequence reads: CASKSGAEQFF. DNA for the CDR3: TGTGCCAGTAAATCGGGAGCTGAGCAGTTCTTC.